This T cell receptor (beta chain) was recorded in a study of radiotherapy plus CTLA-4 blockade in lung cancer. Study-wide background: Disease control reached 31%, with objective responses in 15% to 20%.

Some clones are missing from TCRdb's copy, which holds only in-frame ones; the method was immunoSEQ multiplex PCR. This sample carries 40,000 to 45,000 clones, roughly three quarters of them seen once, and the ten largest clones take 2.6%. Broader study findings: Blood TCR clones of tumor origin expanded after radiotherapy plus ipilimumab. Early clone dynamics of blood T cells, plus interferon-beta, reportedly predicted response best.

Germline V gene sequence: CDR1 LGHNA, CDR2 YSLEER. The CDR3 is made up of 15 amino acids. The J segment lost 1 base and the V segment lost 4 bases, leaving 2 bases of the junction unmatched. As regards this clone: Its specificity is unknown.

This clonotype was obtained from a human donor with non-small cell lung cancer whose response to radiotherapy plus ipilimumab could not be evaluated. The sequencing here drew on peripheral blood, taken from a patient treated with radiotherapy plus ipilimumab. The chain couples TRBV4-3 to TRBJ1-3, with 9 nucleotides matching TRBD1. The CDR3 DNA follows: TGCGCCAGCAGCCCGGGACAGGGTTCTGGAAACACCATATATTTT. Its translation is CASSPGQGSGNTIYF.